This paragraph reports one T cell receptor beta chain. This clone was detected a few times. What this receptor recognizes is not known. Base qualities are not recorded, but no much larger clone differs from it by a single base. The method behind the library was the immunoSEQ multiplex PCR assay. For the multiplex PCR, a mixture combining 60 forward primers for TCR Vbeta segments and 13 reverse primers for TCR Jbeta segments was used. Amplification of the CDR3 region of rearranged TCR beta genes was performed with a multiplex PCR assay on genomic DNA. The amplified TCR beta libraries were sequenced on the Illumina HiSeq System as 87-base-pair reads. In the original analysis: A later analysis tallied tens of millions of unique TCR beta chains across the 666 repertoires, and around 9.9 million of those chains were shared by two or more donors. Raw reads were error-corrected and collapsed into unique sequences with a nearest-neighbor algorithm that merged closely related sequences to remove PCR and sequencing errors. Alignment of CDR3 sequences to IMGT reference sequences was used to assign V, D and J gene segments. For a sequence to be retained, at least a six-nucleotide match to both a V gene segment and a J gene segment was required. A rearrangement counted as productive if the CDR3 had no stop codons and remained in frame with V and J, and every other rearrangement counted as non-productive. CDR3 was defined according to IMGT convention as the region running from the second conserved V-encoded cysteine to the conserved J-encoded phenylalanine. The earlier analysis of more than 450 of the donors excluded sequences that lacked an unambiguous match to a single V gene segment. In an earlier analysis of more than 500 of the donors, a V segment was called functional when productive rearrangements were above 56.7%, and segregating when the standard deviation between donors exceeded 5%. A statistical classification framework was developed to diagnose cytomegalovirus status using the catalog of TCR beta chain sequences. In a later analysis, V and J genes were assigned by comparing TCR nucleotide sequences against IMGT/GENE-DB human TR gene sequences. In a later analysis, CDR3 sequences and most-parsimonious VDJ recombination scenarios were assigned using the TCRdist pipeline. A later analysis defined each TCR beta chain by its CDR3 amino acid sequence plus V-gene family, and excluded reads lacking a unique V-gene family. A later analysis removed 500 to 650 highly shared, low-generation-probability nucleotide sequences to deal with suspected cross-contamination and a sequencing artifact. A later analysis calculated a clonal expansion index for each public chain from normalized within-repertoire ranks of inferred template counts. Generation probabilities in a later analysis came from a VDJ recombination model fitted to out-of-frame rearrangements, and those results were checked against IGoR. Hypergeometric tests were used in a later analysis to score TCR-TCR, TCR-HLA and TCR-CMV co-occurrence, with a repertoire-size bias correction applied to the TCR pairs. To estimate false discovery rates, a later analysis permuted the HLA or CMV assignments 20 times. A later analysis grouped co-occurring TCRs with DBSCAN, adding TCRdist sequence similarity when clustering within HLA-allele-positive subsets. For co-occurrence clustering, repertoires with fewer than 30,000 or more than 120,000 public chains were excluded, along with five or six repertoires with anomalous nucleotide sharing. TCRdb's version of the immuneACCESS table is confined to in-frame rearrangements and falls short of the full clone set. An unresolved V gene accounts for under half of the shortfall where checked; the remainder is of unknown origin. The V and J calls and clone size come from that table; D and trimming were worked out from the DNA. This sample comprises under 150,000 clones, approximately 84% of them detected only once. Around 2.5% of the sample is taken by the ten largest.

Based on the germline V gene, the CDR1 and CDR2 sequences are SQVTM and ANQGSEA. Trimming removed 6 bases from V and 3 bases from J, leaving 18 bases between the germline ends. The CDR3 numbers 15 residues from cysteine through phenylalanine. Of all the DNA, just the CDR3 is kept, 45 bases in frame from base 1. The source of the sample is a study of cytomegalovirus exposure and HLA in healthy donors (dated by TCRdb to about 2017). About the full investigation: In an earlier analysis of about 560 of the donors, about 270 Gb of sequence data and just under 120 million unique TCR beta sequences from about 190 million T cells were reported. An early release covering about 600 HLA-typed donors comprised about 290 gigabases of sequencing data and roughly 85 million unique TCR sequences. Of the roughly 390 genotyped donors, 81% fell in the genetic ancestry cluster associated with self-reported Caucasian donors. The study aimed to test whether signatures of past pathogen exposure could be identified by cataloging public T cell receptors. The study profiled the T cell repertoires of hundreds of subjects by immunosequencing and related them to cytomegalovirus serostatus. Along with the roughly 670-subject first cohort, a separate validation cohort of over a hundred different subjects was used. To predict cytomegalovirus infection status, the study combined high-throughput TCR immunosequencing, statistical association of individual TCRs with disease status, and machine learning. In a later analysis, previously published TCR beta repertoires from 666 donors were re-analyzed and high-resolution HLA genotyping was added so that TCR occurrence patterns could be studied. Rather than drawing on any new phenotypic data, the later analysis identified candidate immune exposures from TCR beta sequences and the way those sequences occurred across donors. In an earlier analysis of 500 to 650 of the donors, high-throughput TCR beta sequencing was used to judge whether each TCR beta V gene segment behaved as functional or pseudogenic. Donor age, sex, ethnicity and CMV serostatus were collected together with the repertoire data. A later genetic analysis used genome-wide SNP genotypes for about three fifths of the roughly 700 donors, treating that subset as a discovery cohort. All discovery cohort repertoires had been generated on a single sequencing platform. HLA typing included class I and class II loci at four-digit resolution. Typing coverage varied by locus: 629-630 donors for A, B, C, DRB1 and DQB1; about 520 for DQA1; about 600 for DPA1; roughly 470 for DPB1. Because of strong linkage in the cohort, roughly 5 DR-DQ haplotypes were treated as single units for association and clustering. On average, roughly 250,000 unique TCR beta nucleotide sequences were sequenced per donor among a few hundred genotyped donors of the cohort, with roughly 20% of those sequences being non-productive. Beyond this particular receptor, the publication reports: This cohort had only TCR beta chains sequenced, and the lack of alpha or paired-chain data limited which features could be detected. Compared with the roughly 700-donor mean, donors in an Asian-associated ancestry cluster had fewer N-insertions in productive TCRs, according to a later genetic analysis. The authors suggested that the approach could potentially be generalized to other disease states and immunological phenotypes. The only immune exposure information available for the cohort was CMV serostatus. Because counts were too low, seventeen rarely observed V segments, including chromosome 9 orphons, were left out of the earlier analysis of 587 of the donors. The presence/absence analyses assumed that sequencing depth was roughly uniform across donors, and that assumption may not be true. An earlier analysis of approximately 570 of the donors showed that most TCR beta V segments appeared in productive rearrangements either about 87% or about 30% of the time, which broadly matched IMGT annotations. Because HLA typing was missing for some donors at each locus, association tests included only the typed subset. In a later analysis, HLA-associated TCR beta chains showed more clonal expansion and lower generation probabilities than non-associated chains that were equally common. A later analysis reported that several top co-occurrence clusters appeared linked to parvovirus B19, influenza, CMV and Epstein-Barr virus. In a later analysis, TCR association rates were found to vary across HLA loci, with the most associated TCRs seen for DRB1 alleles and the fewest for HLA-C alleles. Correlated functional status among segregating V segments might reflect linkage disequilibrium, but an unknown experimental factor could not be ruled out. A further reported finding was that TCR beta sequences accurately predicted the HLA-A and HLA-B alleles for most subjects in the first cohort. The 87-base-pair reads could not distinguish some IMGT-functional V segments, including TRBV6-2 and TRBV6-3, so those segments were excluded. A later genetic analysis associated a missense DCLRE1C variant with V-gene and J-gene trimming of TCR beta chains, and an independent cohort replicated the association. Specific HLA alleles were associated with 15,000 to 20,000 TCR beta sequences at a false discovery rate of 0.05 in a later analysis. A total of 150 or so TCR beta chains were listed by the study as associated with cytomegalovirus. While some public TCRs were present in many individuals, most TCR sequences turned up only very rarely across donors. The sequencing pipeline was judged likely to have produced a cluster of highly shared sequence variants as a technical artifact. Assigning TCR associations to individual alleles was difficult when HLA alleles, especially DR and DQ, strongly co-occurred. In vitro tests confirmed that a few of the cytomegalovirus-associated TCR beta chains recognize cytomegalovirus antigens. Most CMV-associated TCR beta chains appeared to be HLA-restricted in a later analysis, and the HLA associations seemed to be driven largely by CMV exposure. In both the original and validation cohorts, the classifier was reported to diagnose cytomegalovirus status with high specificity and sensitivity.

In total, approximately 610 healthy bone marrow donors made up the cohort. At the time of sampling, all cohort members were nominally healthy, though unrecorded immune exposures were likely present. The donor was CMV seronegative and was included in the group of a few hundred seronegative cohort members. A peripheral blood sample was collected from each donor, and TCR beta sequencing was performed on peripheral blood mononuclear cells. The Qiagen DNeasy Blood Extraction Kit was used to extract genomic DNA from the blood cell samples. Sequenced material: PBMCs. Recombination linked TRBV29-1 to TRBJ2-1; TRBD1 could be the D gene, as 6 bases match. The TCR originated in a boy younger than 10 in good health and CMV-seronegative. CDR3 protein: CSVPINSGDYNEQFF. The nucleotides read TGCAGCGTCCCAATCAATTCAGGGGACTACAATGAGCAGTTCTTC.